These 24 T cell receptor beta chains share one sample of origin, sequenced in a study of identical twins. One entry per CDR3 protein results from TCRdb running MiXCR on the 5' RACE reads. The sample includes about 300,000 distinct CDR3 sequences, roughly an eighth seen only once; the top ten take around 6.9%. These sequences were also reported in another study, on yellow fever vaccine responses in identical twins.

Sample: CD8+ T cells sorted from blood. These TCRs come from a woman aged 18 to 35 in good health.

This clonotype was seen at least ten times. V usage is TRBV9 and J usage is TRBJ2-1; no definite D call. The V and J ends lost 3 bases and 8 bases respectively, with 9 bases between them. In germline, CDR1 is SGDLS, CDR2 YYNGEE. This CDR3 comprises 12 residues. The chain's CDR3 is CASSGLSHEQFF. Here the CDR3 DNA reads TGTGCCAGCAGCGGTCTATCCCATGAGCAGTTCTTC. The full variable domain, rest sourced from reference TRBV9 and TRBJ2-1, is DSGVTQTPKHLITATGQRVTLRCSPRSGDLSVYWYQQSLDQGLQFLIQYYNGEERAKGNILERFSAQQFPDLHSELNLSSLELGDSALYFCASSGLSHEQFFGPGTRLTVL.

This clonotype appeared a few times. J is TRBJ1-1 and V is TRBV4-1; no definite D call. The CDR3 contains 15 residues. From germline, CDR1 is MGHRA and CDR2 YSYEKL. Trimming removed 0 bases from V and 6 bases from J, with 14 bases in between. Written as DNA, the CDR3 is TGCGCCAGCAGCCAAGATTACTCGTATCCGCCTGAAGCTTTCTTT. The encoded protein is CASSQDYSYPPEAFF.

The chain links TRBV11-2 to TRBJ2-7; possible D gene TRBD2, 6 bases. CDR1 SGHAT and CDR2 FQNNGV come from the germline V gene. Trimming took 5 bases from V and 3 from J, leaving 14 bases between them. There are 14 residues in the CDR3. In DNA, the CDR3 is TGTGCCAGCAGCCCTTATAGCGGACTCTACGAGCAGTACTTC. Translation gives CASSPYSGLYEQYF.

The chain joins TRBV12-3 or TRBV12-4 to TRBJ2-7; possible D gene TRBD2, 6 bases. This CDR3 has 15 residues. The V and J ends lost 5 bases and 2 bases respectively, with 16 bases between them. CDR3 sequence reads: CASSEMRDGPYEQYF. CDR3 coding DNA: TGTGCCAGCAGTGAGATGCGGGACGGACCCTACGAGCAGTACTTC.

V usage is TRBV7-8 and J usage is TRBJ2-4, with D unclear. CDR3 length: 12 amino acids. Germline V lookup: CDR1 SGHVS, CDR2 FQNEAQ. V was trimmed by 8 bases and J by 5 bases, leaving 10 bases between them. This chain's CDR3 is CASAVQQNIQYF. Here the CDR3 DNA reads TGTGCCAGCGCGGTCCAACAAAACATTCAGTACTTC.

This clonotype was found a few times. V is TRBV28 and J is TRBJ2-1; D possibly corresponds to TRBD1 (5 bases). Per germline, CDR1 MDHEN and CDR2 SYDVKM. With 11 bases removed from V and 6 bases from J, the gap between germline ends came to 23 bases. This CDR3 region has 15 residues. DNA for the CDR3: TGTGCCTCAGGAAACAGGCAGACCTCATTCAATGAGCAGTTCTTC. The encoded protein is CASGNRQTSFNEQFF.

This clonotype was observed many times. V usage is TRBV7-9 and J usage is TRBJ2-3; TRBD2 matches at 10 bases. V was pared by 5 bases and J by 4 bases, with 12 bases of the junction left unmatched. This CDR3 has 17 residues. Germline loops: CDR1 SEHNR, CDR2 FQNEAQ (reference sequence). This chain's CDR3 is CASSPFASGSDADTQYF. CDR3 sequence (DNA): TGTGCCAGCAGCCCCTTCGCTAGCGGGAGTGATGCAGATACGCAGTATTTT.

This clonotype came up a few times. J is TRBJ2-5 and V is TRBV28; maybe TRBD2 (7 bases). The CDR3 totals 15 residues. Germline V gene sequence: CDR1 MDHEN, CDR2 SYDVKM. The V and J ends lost 4 bases and 5 bases respectively, with 17 bases between them. CDR3 bases: TGTGCCAGCAGTTCGTACGGGGGGCTAGAGGAGACCCAGTACTTC. It encodes CASSSYGGLEETQYF.

This clonotype appeared a few times. The CDR3 region has the DNA TGTGCCAGCAGTTTATGGGGAGCCCAAGAGACCCAGTACTTC. It yields the protein CASSLWGAQETQYF. The V call is TRBV28, the J call TRBJ2-5; a possible D gene is TRBD2 (5 bases). V gave up 0 bases and J gave up 1 base, with 6 bases separating them. Germline lookup yields CDR1 MDHEN and CDR2 SYDVKM. The CDR3 is 14 residues long.

This clonotype occurred a few times. The CDR3 sequence is CATSRRGGGTEAFF. For the CDR3, the DNA is TGTGCCACCAGCAGACGGGGGGGTGGCACTGAAGCTTTCTTT. The V and J genes are TRBV15 and TRBJ1-1, with D possibly matching TRBD1 (5 bases). Germline values: CDR1 LNHNV, CDR2 YYDKDF (reference sequence). The CDR3 loop spans 14 amino acids. Trimming stripped 2 bases from V and 4 bases from J, with 11 bases between.

The V and J genes are TRBV7-7 and TRBJ2-2, with a weak D call TRBD2 (6 bases). Germline V gives CDR1 SSHAT, CDR2 FNYEAQ (reference sequence). V gave up 1 base and J gave up 6 bases, with 9 bases separating them. This CDR3 has 14 residues. CDR3: CASSLVGGAGELFF. The CDR3 bases are TGTGCCAGCAGCTTAGTCGGCGGGGCCGGGGAGCTGTTTTTT.

The rearrangement uses TRBV25-1 and TRBJ2-7; D is perhaps TRBD1 (5 bases). This CDR3 has 14 residues. In germline, CDR1 is MGHDK, CDR2 SYGVNS. Trimming took 4 bases from V and 1 from J, leaving 11 bases between them. CDR3 bases: TGTGCCAGCAGTGGAAGGGGCAGATCCTACGAGCAGTACTTC. Translation: CASSGRGRSYEQYF.

This clonotype was seen a handful of times. The rearrangement joins TRBV12-3 or TRBV12-4 to TRBJ2-1; D not certain. The V gene lost 10 bases and the J gene lost 8 bases, with 21 bases spanning the gap. This CDR3 contains 14 residues. Here the CDR3 reads CAITPASGDDEQFF. In nucleotides, the CDR3 is TGTGCCATCACCCCTGCGTCAGGAGACGATGAGCAGTTCTTC.

In its sample, this clonotype was seen many times. V usage is TRBV7-8 and J usage is TRBJ2-1, with 7 bases fitting TRBD2. Per germline, CDR1 SGHVS and CDR2 FQNEAQ. J lost 9 bases, V lost 7 bases, and 15 bases had no gene match. The length of the CDR3 is 15 residues. This CDR3 reads CASTPAGSGVGEQFF. The DNA of the CDR3 is TGTGCCAGCACCCCAGCGGGGTCGGGAGTTGGTGAGCAGTTCTTC.

V and J are TRBV11-2 and TRBJ2-2; 8 bases agree with TRBD2. The CDR3 runs to 15 residues. After removal of 3 bases from V and 6 bases from J, the junction contained 6 bases not matched to a gene. Germline-derived CDR1 and CDR2 are SGHAT and FQNNGV. The CDR3 loop reads CASSFREGPSGELFF. The CDR3 region has the DNA TGTGCCAGCAGCTTCCGGGAGGGCCCCTCCGGGGAGCTGTTTTTT.

Ten or more counts support this clonotype. The J gene is TRBJ2-1, the V gene TRBV12-3 or TRBV12-4, with 11 bases lining up with TRBD2. CDR3 size: 17 residues. Unmatched junction bases numbered 12, after V lost 9 bases and J lost 2 bases. The CDR3 DNA is TGTGCCAGTGCGGGACTAGCGGACGGAACACCCTACAATGAGCAGTTCTTC. Protein sequence: CASAGLADGTPYNEQFF.

This clonotype has only a few counts. The chain uses TRBV20-1 and TRBJ2-1, with 7 bases matching TRBD1. After removal of 0 bases from V and 0 bases from J, the junction contained 23 bases not matched to a gene. This CDR3 comprises 22 residues. Germline CDR1 is DFQATT and CDR2 is SNEGSKA (reference sequence). This CDR3 is CSARDMVGASMRQGLSYNEQFF. In DNA form, the CDR3 reads TGCAGTGCTAGAGATATGGTGGGGGCGTCCATGAGACAGGGTCTCTCCTACAATGAGCAGTTCTTC.

The chain couples TRBV29-1 to TRBJ1-1; D unresolved. Trimming cost V 4 bases and J 2 bases, with 5 bases left between them. Germline lookup yields CDR1 SQVTM and CDR2 ANQGSEA. The CDR3 loop spans 11 amino acids. The CDR3 is CSVGVNTEAFF. The CDR3 DNA is TGCAGCGTTGGGGTTAACACTGAAGCTTTCTTT.

This clonotype was seen a few times. J is TRBJ1-5 and V is TRBV15; no reliable D call. The CDR3 is 16 amino acids. In germline, CDR1 is LNHNV, CDR2 YYDKDF (reference sequence). Deletions cut 1 base from V and 4 bases from J, with 14 bases between. In nucleotides, the CDR3 is TGTGCCACCAGCAGAGTCGGGGATCCTGGGAATCAGCCCCAGCATTTT. Its translation is CATSRVGDPGNQPQHF.

The chain uses TRBV7-2 and TRBJ2-1; no clear D gene. V lost 6 bases and J 4 bases, leaving 16 bases between the germline ends. Germline CDR1 SGHTA, CDR2 FQGNSA. The CDR3 runs to 15 residues. CDR3 region: CASSPTANPYNEQFF. The CDR3 nucleotides read TGTGCCAGCAGTCCAACAGCCAACCCGTACAATGAGCAGTTCTTC.

In its sample, this clonotype was seen once. V gene TRBV27 combines with J gene TRBJ2-3; TRBD2 matches at 8 bases. Trimming removed 7 bases from V and 4 bases from J; junction bases left unmatched: 7. Per the germline V gene, CDR1 is MNHEY and CDR2 is SMNVEV (reference sequence). The CDR3 contains 14 residues. The CDR3 nucleotides read TGTGCCAGCACCAAACCGGGGGGGTCAGATACGCAGTATTTT. Translating it yields CASTKPGGSDTQYF.

The CDR3 sequence is CASSTVAGGGNNEQFF. In DNA, the CDR3 is TGTGCCAGCAGCACGGTAGCGGGAGGGGGAAACAATGAGCAGTTCTTC. J is TRBJ2-1 and V is TRBV7-8, with TRBD2 identical over 11 bases. The germline V gene encodes CDR1 SGHVS and CDR2 FQNEAQ. J was trimmed by 5 bases and V by 5 bases; bases with no gene match: 8. This CDR3 is built from 16 residues.

This clonotype was seen a few times. The chain links TRBV13 to TRBJ2-1; 14 bases line up with TRBD2. J was trimmed by 7 bases and V by 6 bases; bases with no gene match: 8. Germline CDR1 and CDR2: PRHDT and FYEKMQ (reference sequence). This CDR3 has 16 residues. In nucleotides, the CDR3 is TGTGCCAGCAGAAGACTAGCGGGGGGGCTGGGGAATGAGCAGTTCTTC. Translating gives CASRRLAGGLGNEQFF.

The table lists this clonotype with a few counts. The rearrangement links TRBV7-9 to TRBJ2-1; D is unclear. The germline V gene has CDR1 SEHNR and CDR2 FQNEAQ (reference sequence). This CDR3 is built from 12 residues. V was shortened by 4 bases and J by 8 bases, with 9 bases between the two germline ends. The CDR3 bases are TGTGCCAGCAGCTCACCCAACGATGAGCAGTTCTTC. Its translation: CASSSPNDEQFF.